Shown below are 27 T cell receptor beta chains from a single sample sequenced in a study of shared T cell receptors in the human thymus. The protocol was immunoSEQ multiplex PCR, while the TCRdb copy is restricted to in-frame clones and leaves out a portion. Altogether 550,000 to 800,000 clones are present, approximately 85% being singletons, with the ten largest covering more than 0.008%. This sample also belongs to another study, concerning human thymus T cells.

Sequences were obtained from thymocytes. The origin of the receptors is a girl under three years old with a congenital heart defect.

This clone was seen once. This chain connects TRBV5-6 to TRBJ1-2, with a weak D call TRBD1 (6 bases). Trimming stripped 6 bases from V and 8 bases from J, with 17 bases between. Germline V gene sequence: CDR1 SGHDT, CDR2 YYEEEE. The CDR3 has 13 residues. The CDR3 DNA reads as TGTGCCAGCACCCGAACAGGGTCGGGAGGCTACACCTTC. Protein product: CASTRTGSGGYTF.

This chain joins TRBV7-8 and TRBJ2-5; TRBD1 aligns across 7 bases. Gene TRBJ2-7 matches the end of the DNA better, so the J call may be wrong. CDR1 and CDR2 (germline): SGHVS, FQNEAQ. This CDR3 has 18 amino acids. CDR3 in DNA: TGTGCCAGCAGCCTCGGAAGAATCCGACAGGGAGCCTCCTACGAGCAGTACTTC. Its protein is CASSLGRIRQGASYEQYF.

V is TRBV2 and J is TRBJ1-1; tentatively, D is TRBD1 (6 bases). The CDR3 extends over 14 amino acids. From germline, CDR1 is SNHLY and CDR2 FYNNEI. V was trimmed by 9 bases and J by 1 base, leaving 15 bases between them. CDR3 sequence: CARIDRRANTEAFF. CDR3 nucleotide sequence: TGTGCCAGGATAGACAGGAGAGCGAACACTGAAGCTTTCTTT.

The chain has TRBV27 and TRBJ2-7; perhaps TRBD2 as D (5 bases). V dropped 5 bases and J dropped 7 bases, with 18 bases sitting between them. The CDR3 runs to 14 residues. CDR1 and CDR2 from the germline V gene are MNHEY and SMNVEV (reference sequence). The CDR3: CASSRPGNTDEQYF. The CDR3 region has the DNA TGTGCCAGCAGTAGACCGGGAAATACTGATGAGCAGTACTTC.

The chain combines TRBV5-1 with TRBJ1-3, with 7 bases matching TRBD1. The CDR3 runs 16 residues. After removal of 5 bases from V and 3 bases from J, the junction contained 11 bases not matched to a gene. CDR1 SGHRS and CDR2 YFSETQ come from the germline V gene. For the CDR3, the DNA is TGCGCCAGCAGACGGGGGACAGCTGACCGTGGAAACACCATATATTTT. This gives the protein CASRRGTADRGNTIYF.

The rearrangement links TRBV5-4 to TRBJ2-2; no clear D. V gave up 4 bases and J gave up 4 bases, with 14 bases separating them. This CDR3 is built from 15 residues. Germline V gene lookup returns CDR1 SGHNT and CDR2 YYREEE (reference sequence). The CDR3 DNA is TGTGCCAGCAGCCCACTCTATCCGAGCACCGGGGAGCTGTTTTTT. It encodes CASSPLYPSTGELFF.

This clone was picked up one time. The rearrangement uses TRBV7-2 and TRBJ1-6, with 7 bases that match TRBD1. V dropped 4 bases and J dropped 9; count of bases not matched to a gene: 9. Germline V gene sequence: CDR1 SGHTA, CDR2 FQGNSA. The CDR3 covers 15 residues. CDR3 loop: CASSSTYRGGSPLHF. CDR3 in DNA: TGTGCCAGCAGCTCCACCTACAGGGGAGGTTCACCCCTCCACTTT.

The chain uses TRBV20-1 and TRBJ1-1, with TRBD1 as a possible D gene (5 bases). Trimming stripped 6 bases from V and 11 bases from J, with 16 bases between. The CDR3 is made up of 11 amino acids. The V gene's germline CDR1 is DFQATT and CDR2 SNEGSKA (reference sequence). The CDR3 spells CSASFGTLAFF. For the CDR3, the DNA is TGCAGTGCCTCGTTCGGGACTCTCGCTTTCTTT.

This chain uses TRBV7-2 with TRBJ2-3; 8 nucleotides agree with TRBD2. V gave up 2 bases and J gave up 3 bases; unmatched junction bases: 16. The V gene's germline CDR1 is SGHTA and CDR2 FQGNSA. The CDR3 is 19 amino acids. The CDR3 reads CASSLPEDDGGAGTDTQYF. The CDR3 region has the DNA TGTGCCAGCAGCTTACCAGAGGATGACGGGGGGGCCGGAACAGATACGCAGTATTTT. Combining the CDR3 with reference TRBV7-2 and TRBJ2-3 gives the whole variable domain GAGVSQSPSNKVTEKGKDVELRCDPISGHTALYWYRQSLGQGLEFLIYFQGNSAPDKSGLPSDRFSAERTGGSVSTLTIQRTQQEDSAVYLCASSLPEDDGGAGTDTQYFGPGTRLTVL.

This clone was detected once. The chain uses TRBV6-5 and TRBJ2-5, with D perhaps matching TRBD1 (6 bases). Germline CDR1 and CDR2: MNHEY and SVGAGI. Deletions cut 6 bases from V and 0 bases from J, with 11 bases between. This CDR3 comprises 14 residues. The CDR3 reads CASRQEGDQETQYF. The CDR3 bases are TGTGCCAGCAGACAAGAGGGGGACCAAGAGACCCAGTACTTC.

The V gene is TRBV5-1, the J gene TRBJ1-1; 9 bases are shared with TRBD1. The junction had 11 bases not matched to a gene; V was cut back by 4 bases and J by 4 bases. Germline V gene lookup returns CDR1 SGHRS and CDR2 YFSETQ. CDR3 length: 16 residues. CDR3 amino acids: CASSSRDRERGTEAFF. As DNA, the CDR3 is TGCGCCAGCAGCAGTAGGGACAGGGAAAGAGGCACTGAAGCTTTCTTT.

The chain is built from TRBV28 and TRBJ2-3, with 12 bases lining up with TRBD1. There are 18 residues in the CDR3. CDR1 MDHEN and CDR2 SYDVKM come from the germline V gene. V lost 4 bases to trimming and J lost 1 base; unmatched junction nucleotides: 9. The chain's CDR3 is CASSSGTGGAFRTDTQYF. DNA of the CDR3: TGTGCCAGCAGTTCGGGGACAGGGGGCGCTTTCCGCACAGATACGCAGTATTTT.

The chain joins TRBV6-1 to TRBJ1-5, with unresolved D. This CDR3 comprises 13 residues. Germline V gene sequence: CDR1 MNHNS, CDR2 SASEGT. V lost 4 bases and J lost 6, with 10 bases in between. CDR3 protein: CASSARVAQPQHF. CDR3 sequence (DNA): TGTGCCAGCAGTGCGAGGGTAGCTCAGCCCCAGCATTTT.

The chain recombines TRBV5-1 with TRBJ1-2; no clear D. V gave up 4 bases and J gave up 4 bases, with 20 bases separating them. CDR1 SGHRS and CDR2 YFSETQ come from the germline V gene. This CDR3 has 16 amino acids. CDR3 sequence reads: CASSPRGPTIFYGYTF. The CDR3 DNA follows: TGCGCCAGCAGCCCCCGTGGGCCAACGATCTTCTATGGCTACACCTTC.

The rearrangement uses TRBV11-2 and TRBJ2-7; 9 nucleotides align to TRBD1. J was trimmed by 6 bases and V by 6 bases; bases with no gene match: 9. Germline V gene data show CDR1 as SGHAT and CDR2 as FQNNGV. This CDR3 spans 14 amino acids. CDR3 region: CASSPPGQGGEQYF. In DNA form, the CDR3 reads TGTGCCAGCAGTCCGCCGGGACAGGGAGGCGAGCAGTACTTC. The full variable domain, with the rest looked up from reference TRBV11-2 and TRBJ2-7, is EAGVAQSPRYKIIEKRQSVAFWCNPISGHATLYWYQQILGQGPKLLIQFQNNGVVDDSQLPKDRFSAERLKGVDSTLKIQPAKLEDSAVYLCASSPPGQGGEQYFGPGTRLTVT.

This sequence joins TRBV19 and TRBJ2-6; tentative D call: TRBD1 (6 bases). V lost 3 bases to trimming and J lost 2 bases, with 8 bases between them. Per germline, CDR1 LNHDA and CDR2 SQIVND (reference sequence). This CDR3 comprises 15 residues. CDR3 in amino acids: CASSIRGAGANVLTF. CDR3 DNA: TGTGCCAGTAGTATCAGGGGAGCTGGGGCCAACGTCCTGACTTTC.

The J gene is TRBJ1-6, the V gene TRBV5-1; TRBD1 matches at 10 bases. Germline CDR1 reads SGHRS; CDR2 reads YFSETQ. J was trimmed by 5 bases and V by 1 base; bases with no gene match: 6. There are 17 residues in the CDR3. CDR3 loop: CASSLMGQGLNNSPLHF. Written as DNA, the CDR3 is TGCGCCAGCAGCTTGATGGGACAGGGGCTAAATAATTCACCCCTCCACTTT.

The chain is built from TRBV9 and TRBJ2-2; maybe TRBD1 (5 bases). The CDR3 is made up of 14 amino acids. Germline V gene lookup returns CDR1 SGDLS and CDR2 YYNGEE. V dropped 4 bases and J dropped 2 bases, with 9 bases sitting between them. The CDR3 sequence is CASSQGFNTGELFF. Written as DNA, the CDR3 is TGTGCCAGCAGCCAGGGATTTAACACCGGGGAGCTGTTTTTT.

This clone was detected only once. This rearrangement joins TRBV28 to TRBJ1-2, with 7 bases matching TRBD1. Trimming removed 6 bases from V and 6 bases from J; junction bases left unmatched: 13. Germline V gives CDR1 MDHEN, CDR2 SYDVKM. The CDR3 runs 15 residues. CDR3 nucleotide sequence: TGTGCCAGCAGCCACACCAGGGGGTGGGGGGATGGCTACACCTTC. The encoded protein is CASSHTRGWGDGYTF.

The chain joins TRBV29-1 to TRBJ2-1; tentative D call: TRBD2 (6 bases). Trimming removed 7 bases from V and 13 bases from J, with 11 bases in between. Germline loops: CDR1 SQVTM, CDR2 ANQGSEA. This CDR3 has 9 residues. DNA of the CDR3: TGCAGCGGTGGGACTCCCCAGTTCTTC. Residues: CSGGTPQFF.

This clone was found a few times. V and J are TRBV25-1 and TRBJ1-2; D gene ambiguous. Germline assignment: CDR1 MGHDK and CDR2 SYGVNS. CDR3 length: 16 residues. V lost 3 bases to trimming and J lost 7 bases, with 21 bases between them. CDR3 sequence: CASSDRHSNLSGGYTF. The CDR3 DNA follows: TGTGCCAGCAGTGACCGGCACAGCAACCTTTCCGGTGGCTACACCTTC.

The chain links TRBV27 to TRBJ2-1, with D unclear. The ends were cut back, 3 bases at V and 5 bases at J, with 5 bases in the middle. CDR3 length: 12 residues. Germline V gene lookup returns CDR1 MNHEY and CDR2 SMNVEV (reference sequence). The CDR3, as DNA: TGTGCCAGCAGTTTGCGGCACAATGAGCAGTTCTTC. Translating gives CASSLRHNEQFF.

The chain carries TRBV10-3 and TRBJ2-1; tentatively, D is TRBD2 (6 bases). The CDR3 totals 17 residues. The V gene's germline CDR1 is ENHRY and CDR2 SYGVKD. Trimming took off 3 bases at V and 5 bases at J, with 20 bases between the two ends. Written as DNA, the CDR3 is TGTGCCATCAGTGATTCGGACTACTCTAGGGTCCACAATGAGCAGTTCTTC. Protein product: CAISDSDYSRVHNEQFF.

The count of this clone is one. The sample contains more than one DNA sequence encoding this CDR3. The chain has TRBV27 and TRBJ2-7; 10 positions agree with TRBD1. Germline CDR1 is MNHEY and CDR2 is SMNVEV (reference sequence). The CDR3 covers 14 residues. The V and J ends lost 2 bases and 5 bases, in that order; junction bases with no gene match: 3. CDR3 nucleotides: TGTGCCAGCAGTTTAAGGACAGGGGGGGACGAGCAGTACTTC. Its translation: CASSLRTGGDEQYF.

This chain connects TRBV5-5 to TRBJ2-2; 9 bases align to TRBD1. Unmatched junction bases numbered 9, after V lost 0 bases and J lost 6 bases. Germline values: CDR1 SGHKS, CDR2 YYEKEE (reference sequence). The CDR3 loop spans 17 amino acids. CDR3 sequence: CASSLGIRDRDPGELFF. The DNA of the CDR3 is TGTGCCAGCAGCTTGGGGATCCGGGACAGGGATCCCGGGGAGCTGTTTTTT.

The chain uses TRBV7-9 and TRBJ2-3; 8 bases match TRBD2. The trim removed 7 bases at V and 9 bases at J, leaving 24 bases unmatched. Germline V gene sequence: CDR1 SEHNR, CDR2 FQNEAQ (reference sequence). This CDR3 has 18 residues. The CDR3 coding sequence is TGTGCCAGCAACCTCCTTGGAGGCGGGGGGCCTCTGAGTGACACGCAGTATTTT. It yields the protein CASNLLGGGGPLSDTQYF.

J is TRBJ2-2 and V is TRBV28, with D possibly TRBD2 on 7 matching bases. The CDR3 totals 12 residues. V lost 9 bases and J lost 5, with 10 bases in between. Per the germline V gene, CDR1 is MDHEN and CDR2 is SYDVKM. CDR3 in DNA: TGTGCCAGTAGGGGGGGGACCGGGGAGCTGTTTTTT. The encoded protein is CASRGGTGELFF.